This T cell receptor (beta chain) was recorded in a study of glioma-infiltrating T cells. Study observations and caveats: CDR3 overlap between tissue and blood was very small.

The iRepertoire nested amplicon-rescue multiplex PCR amplified TCR alpha and beta CDR3s from RNA. For one-step reverse transcription and amplification, 100-400 ng of tissue mRNA or PBMC total RNA was used. TCRdb passed the multiplex PCR reads through MiXCR, listing each CDR3 protein once. The table has under 200,000 distinct CDR3 sequences, over 30% seen once. With regard to this clonotype: Its antigen is unidentified.

The CDR3 spans 15 residues. The ends were cut back, 6 bases at V and 5 bases at J, with 19 bases in the middle. Germline V gene lookup returns CDR1 MDHEN and CDR2 SYDVKM. Sequenced material: glioma tissue, nonneoplastic brain tissue, or PBMCs (not recorded which). This clonotype was obtained from a human donor with low-grade glioma or glioblastoma, undergoing nonglioma brain surgery, or in good health (not recorded which). The V gene is TRBV28, the J gene TRBJ1-1; possibly TRBD1 for D (5 bases). In DNA form, the CDR3 reads TGTGCCAGCAGCCAAGGGGTCGGGGGTAGGACTGAAGCTTTCTTT. It codes for CASSQGVGGRTEAFF. Based on the CDR3 plus reference TRBV28 and TRBJ1-1, the full variable domain is DVKVTQSSRYLVKRTGEKVFLECVQDMDHENMFWYRQDPGLGLRLIYFSYDVKMKEKGDIPEGYSVSREKKERFSLILESASTNQTSMYLCASSQGVGGRTEAFFGQGTRLTVV.